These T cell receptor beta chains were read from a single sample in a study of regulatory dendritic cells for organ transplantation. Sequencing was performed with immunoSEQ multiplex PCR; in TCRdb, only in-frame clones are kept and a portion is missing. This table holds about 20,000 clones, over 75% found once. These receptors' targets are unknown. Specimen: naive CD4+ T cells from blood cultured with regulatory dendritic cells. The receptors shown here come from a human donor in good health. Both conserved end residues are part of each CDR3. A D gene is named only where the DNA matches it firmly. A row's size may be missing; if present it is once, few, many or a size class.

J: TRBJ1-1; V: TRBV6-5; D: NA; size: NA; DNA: TGTGCCAGCGGTATGAACACTGAAGCTTTCTTT; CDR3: CASGMNTEAFF
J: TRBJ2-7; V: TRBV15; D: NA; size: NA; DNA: TGTGCCACCAGCAGAGATCTAGGCGAGCAGTACTTC; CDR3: CATSRDLGEQYF
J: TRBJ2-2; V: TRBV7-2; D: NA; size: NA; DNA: TGTGCCAGCAGCCCCACCATTGGGTCCGGGGAGCTGTTTTTT; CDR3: CASSPTIGSGELFF
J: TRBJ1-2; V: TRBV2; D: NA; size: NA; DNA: TGTGCCAGCAACTCCGCGGGTGGCTACACCTTC; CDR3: CASNSAGGYTF
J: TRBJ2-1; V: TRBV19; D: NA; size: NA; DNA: TGTGCCAGTAGTTTGGGGAGGGGGGCCTACAATGAGCAGTTCTTC; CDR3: CASSLGRGAYNEQFF
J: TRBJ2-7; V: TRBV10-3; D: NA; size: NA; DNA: TGTGCCATCAGGGTTCAGGGGTACGAGCAGTACTTC; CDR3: CAIRVQGYEQYF
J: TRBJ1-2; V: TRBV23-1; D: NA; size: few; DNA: TGCGCCAGCAGGAAGGGAAATCAGGGCTACACCTTC; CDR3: CASRKGNQGYTF
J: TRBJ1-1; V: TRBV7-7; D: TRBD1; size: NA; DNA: TGTGCTAGCAGTTCAGACAGGGGCACTGAAGCTTTCTTT; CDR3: CASSSDRGTEAFF
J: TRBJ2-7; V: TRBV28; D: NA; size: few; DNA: TGTGCCAGCAGTTCCGGGCGGGAACGAACCTACGAGCAGTACTTC; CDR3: CASSSGRERTYEQYF
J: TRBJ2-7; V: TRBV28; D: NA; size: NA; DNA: TGTGCCAGTGAGACAAGTACCTACGAGCAGTACTTC; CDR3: CASETSTYEQYF
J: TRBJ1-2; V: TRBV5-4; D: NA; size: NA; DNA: TGTGCCAGCAAAAGAAGCGGCAGGGAGGGTGGCTACACCTTC; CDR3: CASKRSGREGGYTF
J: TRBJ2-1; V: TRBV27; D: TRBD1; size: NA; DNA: TGTGCCAGCAGAGCACCGGGACAGGGATCCTATGAGCAGTTCTTC; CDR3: CASRAPGQGSYEQFF
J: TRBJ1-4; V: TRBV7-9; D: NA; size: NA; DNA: TGTGCCAGCAGCGTAACAACACCTCTTCTTTTTGCAAATGAAAAACTGTTTTTT; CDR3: CASSVTTPLLFANEKLFF
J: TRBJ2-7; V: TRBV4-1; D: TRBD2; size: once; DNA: TGCGCCAGCAGCCAAGTGACTAGCGGCTACGAGCAGTACTTC; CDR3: CASSQVTSGYEQYF
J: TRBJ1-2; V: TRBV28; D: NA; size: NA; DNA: TGTGCCAGCAGTACCGGACCGGTCTCTAACTATGGCTACACCTTC; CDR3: CASSTGPVSNYGYTF
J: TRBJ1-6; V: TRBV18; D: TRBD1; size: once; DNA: TGTGCCAGCTCACCACCCCGGACAGGGGGTAATAATTCACCCCTCCACTTT; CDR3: CASSPPRTGGNNSPLHF
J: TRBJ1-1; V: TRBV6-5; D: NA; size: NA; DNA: TGTGCCAGCAGGCGGGGAGGTCGCCAAAACACTGAAGCTTTCTTT; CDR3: CASRRGGRQNTEAFF
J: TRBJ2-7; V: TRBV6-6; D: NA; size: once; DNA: TGTGCCAGCAGTTACCGGTACGAGCAGTACTTC; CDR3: CASSYRYEQYF
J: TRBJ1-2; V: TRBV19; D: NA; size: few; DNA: TGTGCCAGTAGGGGCCGGGACGGGGGCTATGGCTACACCTTC; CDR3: CASRGRDGGYGYTF
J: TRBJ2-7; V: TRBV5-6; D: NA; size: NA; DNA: TGTGCCAGCAGCCGTCCAGGACCCCTCTACGAGCAGTACTTC; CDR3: CASSRPGPLYEQYF
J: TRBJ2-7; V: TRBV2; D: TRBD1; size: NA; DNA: TGTGCCAGCAGCCCCTGGGGACAGGGCGACTCCTACGAGCAGTACTTC; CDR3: CASSPWGQGDSYEQYF
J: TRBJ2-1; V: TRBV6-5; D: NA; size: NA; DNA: TGTGCCAGCAGTCAAGGGCGATACAATGAGCAGTTCTTC; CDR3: CASSQGRYNEQFF
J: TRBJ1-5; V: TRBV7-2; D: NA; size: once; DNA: TGTGCCAGCAGCTTGTTCAACACTGATCAGCCCCAGCATTTT; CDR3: CASSLFNTDQPQHF
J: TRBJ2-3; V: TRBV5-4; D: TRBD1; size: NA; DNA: TGTGCCAGCAGCTTGGCCGCCGGACAGGAGACAGATACGCAGTATTTT; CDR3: CASSLAAGQETDTQYF
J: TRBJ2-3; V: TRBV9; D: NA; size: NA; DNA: TGTGCCAGCAGCGTATCGACAGGTAGAGATACGCAGTATTTT; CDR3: CASSVSTGRDTQYF
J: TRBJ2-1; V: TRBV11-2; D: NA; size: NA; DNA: TGTGCCAGCAGCTTAGTGTGGGGCTTAAATGAGCAGTTCTTC; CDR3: CASSLVWGLNEQFF
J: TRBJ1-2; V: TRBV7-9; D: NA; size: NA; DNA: TGTGCCAGCAGCTCCACGGCTGATGGCTACACCTTC; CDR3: CASSSTADGYTF
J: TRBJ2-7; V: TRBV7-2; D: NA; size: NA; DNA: TGTGCCAGCAGCTTAGGGAGGAACTACGAGCAGTACTTC; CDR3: CASSLGRNYEQYF
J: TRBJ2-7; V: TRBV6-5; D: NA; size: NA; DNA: TGTGCCAGCACCCCCCCGGGGGACGGTTACGAGCAGTACTTC; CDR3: CASTPPGDGYEQYF
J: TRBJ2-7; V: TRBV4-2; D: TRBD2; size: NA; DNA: TGTGCCAGCAGCCAATTATCCCCGCGGAAGGGAGCGGGGGTCAGAGGTGACGAGCAGTACTTC; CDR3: CASSQLSPRKGAGVRGDEQYF
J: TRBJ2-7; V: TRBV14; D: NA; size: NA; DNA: TGTGCCAGCAGCCAAGAGCCAGGGATGAGAGAGCAGTACTTC; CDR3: CASSQEPGMREQYF
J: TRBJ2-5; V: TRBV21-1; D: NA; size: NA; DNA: TGTGCCAGCAAGGAGGGAGTAGAGACCCAGTACTTC; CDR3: CASKEGVETQYF
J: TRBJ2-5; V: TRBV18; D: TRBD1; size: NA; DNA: TGTGCCAGCTCACCTCATGGACAGGGGGGGACCCAGTACTTC; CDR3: CASSPHGQGGTQYF
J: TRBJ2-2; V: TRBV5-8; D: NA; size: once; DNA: TGTGCCAGCAGTAAACAGGGCATGTGGACCGGGGAGCTGTTTTTT; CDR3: CASSKQGMWTGELFF
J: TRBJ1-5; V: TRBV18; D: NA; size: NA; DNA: TGTGCCAGCTCACGATGGACAGCCGGGAGCAATCAGCCCCAGCATTTT; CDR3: CASSRWTAGSNQPQHF
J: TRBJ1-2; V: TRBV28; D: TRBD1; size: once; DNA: TGTGCCAGCAGTTTTAGGACAGGGGGAGACTATGGCTACACCTTC; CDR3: CASSFRTGGDYGYTF
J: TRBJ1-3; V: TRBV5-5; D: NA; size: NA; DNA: TGTGCCAGCAGCCCGCAGGGGAGTCTTGGAAACACCATATATTTT; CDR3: CASSPQGSLGNTIYF
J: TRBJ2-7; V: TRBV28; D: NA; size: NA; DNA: TGTGCCAGCAGTTTAGGGCGTTTCGAGCAGTACTTC; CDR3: CASSLGRFEQYF
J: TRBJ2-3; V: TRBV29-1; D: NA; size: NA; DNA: TGCAGCGGGAGGGAGGGCACAGATACGCAGTATTTT; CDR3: CSGREGTDTQYF
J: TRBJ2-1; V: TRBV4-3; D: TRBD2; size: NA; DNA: TGCGCCAGCAGCCAAGTTCATCGGGAGGGTCGGCAGTTCTTC; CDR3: CASSQVHREGRQFF